One and the same sample provided the 10 T cell receptor beta chains below, sequenced in a study of blood T cell repertoires in COVID-19. The data were produced by immunoSEQ multiplex PCR, yet TCRdb's version contains in-frame clones alone and is incomplete. The sample comprises approximately 300,000 clones, approximately 87% of which are singletons, and roughly 4% rests with the top ten. The sample consisted of peripheral blood. These receptors were collected from a woman aged 45 to 65 with active or convalescent COVID-19.

The genes are TRBV5-6 and TRBJ1-6, with 7 bases fitting TRBD1. With 4 bases clipped from V and 5 bases from J, the junction kept 6 bases outside the gene matches. CDR3 length: 15 amino acids. From germline, CDR1 is SGHDT and CDR2 YYEEEE. This CDR3 is CASSRFDRDNSPLHF. The CDR3 DNA is TGTGCCAGCAGCAGATTCGACAGGGATAATTCACCCCTCCACTTT.

The chain links TRBV5-1 to TRBJ2-1; 12 positions match TRBD2. This CDR3 contains 18 residues. V lost 0 bases and J lost 1; bases outside the gene matches: 5. Germline CDR1 SGHRS, CDR2 YFSETQ. Here the CDR3 reads CASSLVLAGGQSYNEQFF. The CDR3 nucleotides are TGCGCCAGCAGCTTGGTCCTAGCGGGGGGGCAGTCCTACAATGAGCAGTTCTTC. Together with reference TRBV5-1 and TRBJ2-1, the CDR3 gives the full variable domain: KAGVTQTPRYLIKTRGQQVTLSCSPISGHRSVSWYQQTPGQGLQFLFEYFSETQRNKGNFPGRFSGRQFSNSRSEMNVSTLELGDSALYLCASSLVLAGGQSYNEQFFGPGTRLTVL.

The J gene is TRBJ1-2, the V gene TRBV5-1; D is unclear. This CDR3 is 12 amino acids long. V gave up 7 bases and J gave up 7 bases, with 14 bases separating them. Per germline, CDR1 SGHRS and CDR2 YFSETQ. CDR3 nucleotides: TGCGCCAGCTCCCGAGGAGAGGGTGGCTACACCTTC. Encoded protein: CASSRGEGGYTF. The full variable domain, rest sourced from reference TRBV5-1 and TRBJ1-2, is KAGVTQTPRYLIKTRGQQVTLSCSPISGHRSVSWYQQTPGQGLQFLFEYFSETQRNKGNFPGRFSGRQFSNSRSEMNVSTLELGDSALYLCASSRGEGGYTFGSGTRLTVV.

V gene TRBV19 combines with J gene TRBJ1-4; no clear D. The germline V gene has CDR1 LNHDA and CDR2 SQIVND (reference sequence). The V end lost 3 bases, the J end lost 4 bases, and 9 bases lay between the germline ends. The CDR3 is made up of 14 amino acids. The CDR3 region is CASSIPGSNEKLFF. The CDR3, as DNA: TGTGCCAGTAGTATTCCAGGCAGTAATGAAAAACTGTTTTTT.

The chain is built from TRBV12-3 or TRBV12-4 and TRBJ1-2; 9 bases line up with TRBD1. Trimming removed 5 bases from V and 7 bases from J; junction bases left unmatched: 5. The CDR3 runs to 13 residues. The DNA for the CDR3 is TGTGCCAGCAGTCGGGACAGGGTGGGTGGCTACACCTTC. Its protein is CASSRDRVGGYTF.

The chain has TRBV28 and TRBJ2-2; tentative D call: TRBD2 (6 bases). Germline assignment: CDR1 MDHEN and CDR2 SYDVKM. V gave up 8 bases and J gave up 3 bases, with 13 bases separating them. The CDR3 has 14 amino acids. The chain's CDR3 is CASLAGSHTGELFF. The CDR3 DNA is TGTGCCAGCTTGGCGGGAAGTCACACCGGGGAGCTGTTTTTT.

Turning to this clone: The junction shows a germline mismatch at one end, possibly a read error. This chain joins TRBV9 and TRBJ2-5, with TRBD1 matching over 7 bases. The CDR3 loop spans 13 amino acids. Germline lookup yields CDR1 SGDLS and CDR2 YYNGEE. CDR3 in amino acids: CASNRQGQGTQYF. The CDR3 DNA reads TGTGCCAGCAACAGACAGGGTCAAGGGACCCAGTACTTC. The whole variable domain, filled in from reference TRBV9 and TRBJ2-5, reads DSGVTQTPKHLITATGQRVTLRCSPRSGDLSVYWYQQSLDQGLQFLIQYYNGEERAKGNILERFSAQQFPDLHSELNLSSLELGDSALYFCASNRQGQGTQYFGPGTRLLVL.

CDR3 loop: CASSPQAGPSTDTQYF. Here the CDR3 DNA reads TGTGCCAGCTCACCTCAAGCGGGGCCGAGCACAGATACGCAGTATTTT. The chain uses TRBV18 and TRBJ2-3, with TRBD2 matching over 7 bases. The CDR3 is 16 amino acids. V trimming: 3 bases; J trimming: 0 bases; junction bases outside the gene matches: 6. The V gene's germline CDR1 is KGHSH and CDR2 LQKENI.

This rearrangement joins TRBV18 to TRBJ2-7; TRBD2 matches at 8 bases. With 3 bases clipped from V and 2 bases from J, the junction kept 6 bases outside the gene matches. This CDR3 has 15 residues. CDR1 is KGHSH and CDR2 is LQKENI in the germline V gene. This chain's CDR3 is CASSPRTSSTYEQYF. The CDR3 bases are TGTGCCAGCTCACCTCGGACTAGCAGTACCTACGAGCAGTACTTC.

This sequence joins TRBV29-1 and TRBJ1-1; 11 nucleotides agree with TRBD1. The CDR3 spans 12 residues. Germline V gene sequence: CDR1 SQVTM, CDR2 ANQGSEA. The V and J ends lost 6 bases and 3 bases, in that order; junction bases with no gene match: 0. The CDR3 loop reads CSVGQGDTEAFF. The CDR3 nucleotides read TGCAGCGTGGGACAGGGGGACACTGAAGCTTTCTTT. Variable domain in full (rest from reference TRBV29-1 and TRBJ1-1): SAVISQKPSRDICQRGTSLTIQCQVDSQVTMMFWYRQQPGQSLTLIATANQGSEATYESGFVIDKFPISRPNLTFSTLTVSNMSPEDSSIYLCSVGQGDTEAFFGQGTRLTVV.